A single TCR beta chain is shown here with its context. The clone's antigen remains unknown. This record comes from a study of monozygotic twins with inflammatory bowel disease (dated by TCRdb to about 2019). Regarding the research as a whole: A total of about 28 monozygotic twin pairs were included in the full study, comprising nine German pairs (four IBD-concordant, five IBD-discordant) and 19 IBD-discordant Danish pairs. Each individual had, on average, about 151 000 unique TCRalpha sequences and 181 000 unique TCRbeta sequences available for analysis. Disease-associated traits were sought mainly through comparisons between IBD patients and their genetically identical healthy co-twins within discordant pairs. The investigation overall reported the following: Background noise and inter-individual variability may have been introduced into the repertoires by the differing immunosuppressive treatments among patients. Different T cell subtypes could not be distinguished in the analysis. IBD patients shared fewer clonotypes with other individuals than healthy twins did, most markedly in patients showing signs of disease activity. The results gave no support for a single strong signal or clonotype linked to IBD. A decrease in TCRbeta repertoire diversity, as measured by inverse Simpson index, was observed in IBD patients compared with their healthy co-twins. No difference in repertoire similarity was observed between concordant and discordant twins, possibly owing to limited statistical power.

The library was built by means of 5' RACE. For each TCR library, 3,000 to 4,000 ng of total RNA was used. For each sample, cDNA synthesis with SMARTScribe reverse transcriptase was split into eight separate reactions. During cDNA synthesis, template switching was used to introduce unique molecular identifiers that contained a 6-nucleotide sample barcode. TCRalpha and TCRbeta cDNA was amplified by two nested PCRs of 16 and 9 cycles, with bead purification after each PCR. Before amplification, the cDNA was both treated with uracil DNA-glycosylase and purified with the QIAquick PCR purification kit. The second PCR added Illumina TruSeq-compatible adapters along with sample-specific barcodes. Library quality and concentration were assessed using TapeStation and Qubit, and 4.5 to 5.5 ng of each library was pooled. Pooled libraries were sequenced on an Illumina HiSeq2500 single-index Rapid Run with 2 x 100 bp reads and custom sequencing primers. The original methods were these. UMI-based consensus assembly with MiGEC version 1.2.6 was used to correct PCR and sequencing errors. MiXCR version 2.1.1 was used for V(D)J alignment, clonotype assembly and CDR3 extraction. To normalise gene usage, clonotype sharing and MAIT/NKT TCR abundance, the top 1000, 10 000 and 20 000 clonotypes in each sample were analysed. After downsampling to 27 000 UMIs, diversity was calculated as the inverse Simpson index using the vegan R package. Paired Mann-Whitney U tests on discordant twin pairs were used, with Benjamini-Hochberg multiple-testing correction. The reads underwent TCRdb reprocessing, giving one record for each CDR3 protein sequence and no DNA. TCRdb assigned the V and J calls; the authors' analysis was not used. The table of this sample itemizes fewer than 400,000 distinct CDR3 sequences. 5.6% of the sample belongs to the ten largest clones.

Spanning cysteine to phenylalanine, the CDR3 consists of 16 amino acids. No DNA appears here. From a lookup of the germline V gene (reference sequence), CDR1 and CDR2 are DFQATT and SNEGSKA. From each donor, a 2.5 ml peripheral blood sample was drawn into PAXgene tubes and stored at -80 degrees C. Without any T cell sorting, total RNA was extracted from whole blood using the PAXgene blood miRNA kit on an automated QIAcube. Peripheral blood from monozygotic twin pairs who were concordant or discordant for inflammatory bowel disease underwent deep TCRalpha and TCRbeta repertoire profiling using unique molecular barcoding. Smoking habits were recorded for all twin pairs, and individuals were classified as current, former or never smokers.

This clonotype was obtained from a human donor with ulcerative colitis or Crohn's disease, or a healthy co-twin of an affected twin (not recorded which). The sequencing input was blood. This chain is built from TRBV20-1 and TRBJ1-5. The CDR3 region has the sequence CSAREQTRLSNQPQHF.